This T cell receptor beta chain came from a study of tumour-infiltrating T cells in Burkitt lymphoma. Study-level background: This cohort included all epidemiological subtypes of Burkitt lymphoma. Overall and progression-free survival were predicted by productive clonality.

Study conclusions and caveats: Several public clonotypes were shared across many Burkitt lymphoma patients.

With respect to this clone: What it recognizes is unknown.

Profiled with immunoSEQ multiplex PCR; TCRdb holds only in-frame clones, not every one. The sample includes 2,000 or so clones, about 13% seen only once; the top ten take 5.5% to 8.5%. Deletions cut 5 bases from V and 2 bases from J, with 11 bases between. This CDR3 region has 14 residues. The germline CDR1 and CDR2 sequences are SGHTA and FQGNSA. The V and J genes are TRBV7-2 and TRBJ2-3; the D is unclear. The sequencing sample was made of tumor tissue. The sequence was collected from a human donor with Burkitt lymphoma. The CDR3 here is CASSPAGLTDTQYF. In DNA, the CDR3 is TGTGCCAGCAGCCCAGCAGGCCTCACAGATACGCAGTATTTT.